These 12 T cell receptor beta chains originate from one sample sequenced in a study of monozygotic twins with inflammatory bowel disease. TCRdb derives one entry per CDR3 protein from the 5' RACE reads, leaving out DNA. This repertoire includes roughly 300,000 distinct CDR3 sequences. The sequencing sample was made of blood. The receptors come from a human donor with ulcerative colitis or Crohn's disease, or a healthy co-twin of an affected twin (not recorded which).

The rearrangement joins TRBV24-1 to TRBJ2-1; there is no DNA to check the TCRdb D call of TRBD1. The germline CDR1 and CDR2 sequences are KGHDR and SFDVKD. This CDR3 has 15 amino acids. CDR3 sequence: CATSDKDRAYNEQFF.

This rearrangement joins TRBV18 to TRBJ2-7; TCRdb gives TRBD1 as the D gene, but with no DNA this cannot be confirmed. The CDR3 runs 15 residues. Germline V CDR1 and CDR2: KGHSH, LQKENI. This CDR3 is CASSPRAGANYEQYF.

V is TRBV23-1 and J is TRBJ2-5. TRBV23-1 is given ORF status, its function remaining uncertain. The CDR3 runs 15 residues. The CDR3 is CASSQSREIKGTQYF.

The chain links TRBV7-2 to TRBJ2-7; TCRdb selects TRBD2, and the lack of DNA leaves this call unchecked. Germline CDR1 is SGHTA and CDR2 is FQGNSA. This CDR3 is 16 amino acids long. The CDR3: CASSFRLAGASYEQYF.

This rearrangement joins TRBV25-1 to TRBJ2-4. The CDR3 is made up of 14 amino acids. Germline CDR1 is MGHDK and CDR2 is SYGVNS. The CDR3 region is CASSSLGSKNIQYF.

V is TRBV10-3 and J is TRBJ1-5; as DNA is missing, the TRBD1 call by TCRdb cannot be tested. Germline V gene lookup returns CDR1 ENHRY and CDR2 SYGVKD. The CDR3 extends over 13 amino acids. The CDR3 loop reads CAISAGVDQPQHF.

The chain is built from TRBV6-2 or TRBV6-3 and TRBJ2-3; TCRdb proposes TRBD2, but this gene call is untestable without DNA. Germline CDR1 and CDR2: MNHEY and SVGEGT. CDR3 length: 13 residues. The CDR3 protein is CASSYPLTDTQYF.

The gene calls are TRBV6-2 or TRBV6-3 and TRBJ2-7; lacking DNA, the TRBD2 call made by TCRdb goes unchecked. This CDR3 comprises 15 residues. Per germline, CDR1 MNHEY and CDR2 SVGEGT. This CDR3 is CASRRGRPSSYEQYF.

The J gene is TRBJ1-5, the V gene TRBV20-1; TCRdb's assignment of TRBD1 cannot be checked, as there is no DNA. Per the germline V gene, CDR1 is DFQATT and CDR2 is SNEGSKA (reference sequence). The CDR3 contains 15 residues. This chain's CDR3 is CSAREGGPLNQPQHF.

CDR3 residues: CASVRDRNQPQHF. The chain joins TRBV6-1 to TRBJ1-5; as DNA is missing, the TRBD1 call by TCRdb cannot be tested. The CDR3 is 13 residues long. Germline CDR1 reads MNHNS; CDR2 reads SASEGT.

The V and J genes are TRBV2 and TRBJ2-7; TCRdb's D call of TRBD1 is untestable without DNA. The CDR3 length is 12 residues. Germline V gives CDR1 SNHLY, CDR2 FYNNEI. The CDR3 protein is CATLRGSYEQYF.

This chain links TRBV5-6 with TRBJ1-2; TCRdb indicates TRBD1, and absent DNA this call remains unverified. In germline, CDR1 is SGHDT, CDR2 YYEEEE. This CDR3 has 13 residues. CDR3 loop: CASSSKGAWGYTF.